One sample yielded the 17 T cell receptor beta chains listed below, sequenced in a study of T cell changes during pregnancy in multiple sclerosis. Repertoires were generated with immunoSEQ multiplex PCR, while TCRdb's copy carries only in-frame clones and drops some. The data contain around 100,000 clones, approximately 90% of them singletons. The sequences come from peripheral blood, collected in the third trimester of pregnancy. These receptor sequences come from a female donor with multiple sclerosis, enrolled in a pregnancy study.

The chain combines TRBV18 with TRBJ1-4, with 8 bases matching TRBD1. This CDR3 has 17 residues. CDR1 and CDR2 (germline): KGHSH, LQKENI. Losses at the gene ends were 3 bases for V and 3 bases for J; bases not matched to a gene: 9. The CDR3 bases are TGTGCCAGCTCACCTCGGAGTTCACAGGGGGCTAATGAAAAACTGTTTTTT. This sequence encodes CASSPRSSQGANEKLFF. The full variable domain, its missing parts supplied by reference TRBV18 and TRBJ1-4, is NAGVMQNPRHLVRRRGQEARLRCSPMKGHSHVYWYRQLPEEGLKFMVYLQKENIIDESGMPKERFSAEFPKEGPSILRIQQVVRGDSAAYFCASSPRSSQGANEKLFFGSGTQLSVL.

CDR3 sequence reads: CATSRDEQDEAFF. CDR3 sequence (DNA): TGTGCCACCAGCAGAGATGAACAGGATGAAGCTTTCTTT. The J gene is TRBJ1-1, the V gene TRBV15; weak D call: TRBD1 (5 bases). This CDR3 spans 13 amino acids. The germline gives CDR1 LNHNV, CDR2 YYDKDF (reference sequence). V was trimmed by 0 bases and J by 7 bases, leaving 9 bases between them. Looking up the rest from reference TRBV15 and TRBJ1-1 gives the full variable domain: DAMVIQNPRYQVTQFGKPVTLSCSQTLNHNVMYWYQQKSSQAPKLLFHYYDKDFNNEADTPDNFQSRRPNTSFCFLDIRSPGLGDTAMYLCATSRDEQDEAFFGQGTRLTVV.

The V gene is TRBV6-5, the J gene TRBJ2-7; a weak D match, TRBD1 (5 bases). CDR3 length: 13 residues. Trimming shortened V by 8 bases and J by 2 bases, and 13 bases separated the two germline ends. Germline V gene lookup returns CDR1 MNHEY and CDR2 SVGAGI. The CDR3 spells CASGPTVPYEQYF. The CDR3 bases are TGTGCCAGCGGCCCGACAGTCCCCTACGAGCAGTACTTC.

The chain is built from TRBV27 and TRBJ1-4; D remains unclear. CDR3 length: 13 residues. V lost 2 bases to trimming and J lost 8 bases, with 9 bases between them. Germline V gene sequence: CDR1 MNHEY, CDR2 SMNVEV (reference sequence). The CDR3 bases are TGTGCCAGCAGTTTACTGCCGGTGGAAAAACTGTTTTTT. It specifies CASSLLPVEKLFF.

This clone was recorded once. The chain has TRBV15 and TRBJ1-2; 7 nucleotides line up with TRBD1. Trimming at V came to 1 base and at J to 3 bases, leaving 5 bases not matched to a gene. The CDR3 runs 15 residues. The germline V gene encodes CDR1 LNHNV and CDR2 YYDKDF (reference sequence). CDR3: CATSRVDRRDYGYTF. CDR3 DNA: TGTGCCACCAGCAGAGTGGACAGGAGAGACTATGGCTACACCTTC.

The rearrangement links TRBV6-1 to TRBJ2-7, with TRBD2 matching 7 bases. From germline, CDR1 is MNHNS and CDR2 SASEGT. This CDR3 contains 15 residues. J gave up 7 bases and V 5 bases, and 14 bases lay outside the gene matches. CDR3 nucleotide sequence: TGTGCCAGCAGTCCATCCCTTCGTGCGGGAGAAGAGCAGTACTTC. It is translated as CASSPSLRAGEEQYF.

V and J are TRBV7-9 and TRBJ1-1; the D is unclear. The CDR3 sequence is 12 residues long. In germline, CDR1 is SEHNR, CDR2 FQNEAQ (reference sequence). V was shortened by 1 base and J by 7 bases, with 7 bases between the two germline ends. This CDR3 is CASSLGVDEAFF. The CDR3 DNA is TGTGCCAGCAGCTTAGGTGTAGATGAAGCTTTCTTT.

The chain is built from TRBV5-4 and TRBJ2-7; 8 bases map to TRBD1. There are 15 residues in the CDR3. V lost 1 base, J lost 6 bases, and 9 bases stayed unmatched. Germline V gene data show CDR1 as SGHNT and CDR2 as YYREEE (reference sequence). The CDR3 loop reads CASSLSGRGLGEQYF. CDR3 DNA: TGTGCCAGCAGCTTGTCCGGCAGGGGGCTCGGCGAGCAGTACTTC.

The chain employs TRBV6-5 and TRBJ2-2; a weak D match, TRBD1 (5 bases). Trimming left V 9 bases short and J 8 bases short, with 19 bases between. The germline V gene has CDR1 MNHEY and CDR2 SVGAGI. The CDR3 length is 14 residues. CDR3 in DNA: TGTGCCAGTGGGGCAGGGTTTATTTTTGGGGAGCTGTTTTTT. It specifies CASGAGFIFGELFF.

This clone has more than one count but fewer than ten. The V and J genes are TRBV30 and TRBJ1-5; no reliable D call. CDR3 size: 13 residues. Per the germline V gene, CDR1 is GTSNPN and CDR2 is SVGIG (reference sequence). The ends were cut back, 1 base at V and 0 bases at J, with 4 bases in the middle. The CDR3, as DNA: TGTGCCTGGAGTGGGAGTAGCAATCAGCCCCAGCATTTT. Its translation: CAWSGSSNQPQHF. The variable domain in full, completed from reference TRBV30 and TRBJ1-5, reads SQTIHQWPATLVQPVGSPLSLECTVEGTSNPNLYWYRQAAGRGLQLLFYSVGIGQISSEVPQNLSASRPQDRQFILSSKKLLLSDSGFYLCAWSGSSNQPQHFGDGTRLSIL.

This chain links TRBV6-5 with TRBJ1-2, with no clear D. CDR1 is MNHEY and CDR2 is SVGAGI in the germline V gene. Between the trimmed V and J ends, which lost 6 bases and 4 bases, there was a span of 12 bases. The CDR3 is made up of 13 amino acids. This CDR3 is CASSLTGGYGYTF. CDR3 nucleotide sequence: TGTGCCAGCAGCCTCACGGGTGGCTATGGCTACACCTTC.

J is TRBJ2-5 and V is TRBV5-6; 9 positions agree with TRBD2. The germline gives CDR1 SGHDT, CDR2 YYEEEE. The CDR3 runs to 16 residues. The J segment lost 2 bases and the V segment lost 0 bases, leaving 5 bases of the junction unmatched. The CDR3 is CASSLETSGRQETQYF. The CDR3 nucleotides are TGTGCCAGCAGCTTGGAGACTAGCGGAAGACAAGAGACCCAGTACTTC.

The genes are TRBV6-5 and TRBJ2-1, with a tentative D call TRBD2 (6 bases). Trimming took off 4 bases at V and 4 bases at J, with 17 bases between the two ends. The V gene's germline CDR1 is MNHEY and CDR2 SVGAGI. The CDR3 is 16 amino acids. CDR3 amino acids: CASSSVATRGYNEQFF. Here the CDR3 DNA reads TGTGCCAGCAGTTCGGTGGCTACTCGGGGGTACAATGAGCAGTTCTTC.

CDR3 residues: CASSPGDRGRSGNTIYF. Here the CDR3 DNA reads TGCGCCAGCAGCCCGGGGGACAGGGGGAGGTCTGGAAACACCATATATTTT. This chain connects TRBV4-1 to TRBJ1-3; 11 bases are shared with TRBD1. The germline V gene has CDR1 MGHRA and CDR2 YSYEKL. The J segment lost 1 base and the V segment lost 4 bases, leaving 6 bases of the junction unmatched. This CDR3 has 17 residues.

CDR3 sequence: CASSPSITNTEAFF. Written as DNA, the CDR3 is TGTGCCAGTAGTCCGAGCATTACGAACACTGAAGCTTTCTTT. The chain has TRBV19 and TRBJ1-1; D remains ambiguous. From germline, CDR1 is LNHDA and CDR2 SQIVND (reference sequence). The CDR3 runs to 14 residues. With 5 bases removed from V and 1 base from J, the gap between germline ends came to 11 bases.

The rearrangement links TRBV11-3 to TRBJ2-7; TRBD2 agrees at 16 bases. This CDR3 has 16 amino acids. After removal of 5 bases from V and 5 bases from J, the junction contained 6 bases not matched to a gene. Per the germline V gene, CDR1 is SGHNT and CDR2 is YENEEA. CDR3 residues: CASSEGLAGGLHEQYF. For the CDR3, the DNA is TGTGCCAGCAGCGAGGGACTAGCGGGAGGGCTCCACGAGCAGTACTTC. The full variable domain, rest sourced from reference TRBV11-3 and TRBJ2-7, is EAGVVQSPRYKIIEKKQPVAFWCNPISGHNTLYWYLQNLGQGPELLIRYENEEAVDDSQLPKDRFSAERLKGVDSTLKIQPAELGDSAVYLCASSEGLAGGLHEQYFGPGTRLTVT.

This clone was seen more than once but under ten times. Its ends do not fully match the called genes, so a read error is possible. The chain combines TRBV7-9 with TRBJ1-6, with a weak D call TRBD1 (6 bases). Per the germline V gene, CDR1 is SEHNR and CDR2 is FQNEAQ (reference sequence). This CDR3 comprises 15 residues. The CDR3 bases are TGTGCCAGCAGTTTAGGCAGGACAGTGAATTCACCCCTCCACTTT. Encoded protein: CASSLGRTVNSPLHF. The variable domain in full, with the rest retrieved from reference TRBV7-9 and TRBJ1-6, is DTGVSQNPRHKITKRGQNVTFRCDPISEHNRLYWYRQTLGQGPEFLTYFQNEAQLEKSRLLSDRFSAERPKGSFSTLEIQRTEQGDSAMYLCASSLGRTVNSPLHFGNGTRLTVT.